The 19 T cell receptor beta chains reported below all come from one sample, sequenced in a study of shared clonotypes between healthy human individuals (dated by TCRdb to 2018 to 2021). The protocol used for the library was the immunoSEQ multiplex PCR assay. Entries here come from immuneACCESS through TCRdb and include only in-frame sequences with V and J called. Some clones fail to appear in such tables; in the studies checked, an unresolved V gene covers under half of the shortfall, and the cause of the remainder is unknown. Within this sample are some 2.1 million clones, with roughly 94% of them counted one time only. The ten most abundant clones make up around 1.1% of the sample. CD8 naive samples were obtained by positive selection for CCR7 among CD45RO-negative cells, yielding a CD45RA+CCR7+ population from which TemRA cells were excluded. The sequencing input was naive CD8+ T cells sorted from blood. The sample's cell subset or site label, in plain terms: CD45RA+CCR7+. Source of these receptors: a man between 18 and 35 years old in good health.

V gene TRBV29-1 combines with J gene TRBJ1-1, with 8 nucleotides matching TRBD1. Germline CDR1 reads SQVTM; CDR2 reads ANQGSEA. The V and J ends lost 7 bases and 4 bases, in that order; junction bases with no gene match: 14. The CDR3 has 15 residues. CDR3 sequence: CSGVDRDRRGTEAFF. The CDR3 DNA reads TGCAGCGGCGTAGACCGGGACAGGCGAGGCACTGAAGCTTTCTTT. The full variable domain, with the rest looked up from reference TRBV29-1 and TRBJ1-1, is SAVISQKPSRDICQRGTSLTIQCQVDSQVTMMFWYRQQPGQSLTLIATANQGSEATYESGFVIDKFPISRPNLTFSTLTVSNMSPEDSSIYLCSGVDRDRRGTEAFFGQGTRLTVV.

This chain connects TRBV7-9 to TRBJ2-5; D is unresolved. The CDR3 has 13 amino acids. CDR1 and CDR2 from the germline V gene are SEHNR and FQNEAQ (reference sequence). V lost 5 bases, J lost 4 bases, and 11 bases lay in between. The CDR3 region is CASSPPNRETQYF. The CDR3 bases are TGTGCCAGCAGCCCCCCGAATAGAGAGACCCAGTACTTC.

There are a few counts of this clone. Other DNA sequences in this sample translate to the same CDR3. The chain employs TRBV9 and TRBJ1-4; possibly TRBD1 for D (6 bases). CDR3 length: 14 residues. Germline CDR1 reads SGDLS; CDR2 reads YYNGEE. The ends were cut back, 1 base at V and 5 bases at J, with 9 bases in the middle. This CDR3 reads CASSVNTGNEKLFF. The DNA for the CDR3 is TGTGCCAGCAGCGTAAATACAGGGAATGAAAAACTGTTTTTT.

The chain joins TRBV7-8 to TRBJ2-7, with TRBD2 matching over 12 bases. The CDR3 is 17 residues long. CDR1 is SGHVS, CDR2 FQNEAQ, per germline. Unmatched junction bases numbered 11, after V lost 5 bases and J lost 3 bases. The CDR3 nucleotides are TGTGCCAGCAGCGGAGGACTAGCGGGGAATCCTGGCTACGAGCAGTACTTC. Protein product: CASSGGLAGNPGYEQYF.

The chain combines TRBV6-1 with TRBJ2-1; TRBD2 agrees at 9 bases. With 2 bases clipped from V and 6 bases from J, the junction kept 11 bases outside the gene matches. Per the germline V gene, CDR1 is MNHNS and CDR2 is SASEGT. This CDR3 region has 17 residues. The CDR3 DNA reads TGTGCCAGCAGTGAAAGTCAGCGGGAGGCCTTATTCAATGAGCAGTTCTTC. It yields the protein CASSESQREALFNEQFF.

As regards this clone: Other DNA sequences of this sample code for an identical CDR3. The chain joins TRBV4-3 to TRBJ1-2; D remains ambiguous. Germline CDR1 is LGHNA and CDR2 is YSLEER. V was cut by 0 bases and J by 5 bases, with 7 bases left in between. This CDR3 spans 13 amino acids. DNA for the CDR3: TGCGCCAGCAGCCAAGACCCCGGTTATGGCTACACCTTC. Translating gives CASSQDPGYGYTF.

Points on this clone: This same CDR3 is encoded by further DNA sequences in the sample. This rearrangement joins TRBV9 to TRBJ2-7, with 7 bases fitting TRBD1. Trimming at V came to 2 bases and at J to 3 bases, leaving 2 bases not matched to a gene. The CDR3 runs 13 residues. In germline, CDR1 is SGDLS, CDR2 YYNGEE. CDR3 bases: TGTGCCAGCAGCGTCACAGGGGACTACGAGCAGTACTTC. Translated, it gives CASSVTGDYEQYF. The whole variable domain, remainder taken from reference TRBV9 and TRBJ2-7, is DSGVTQTPKHLITATGQRVTLRCSPRSGDLSVYWYQQSLDQGLQFLIQYYNGEERAKGNILERFSAQQFPDLHSELNLSSLELGDSALYFCASSVTGDYEQYFGPGTRLTVT.

Turning to this clone: In the same sample, other DNA sequences code for this CDR3. V gene TRBV13 combines with J gene TRBJ2-7; 7 nucleotides align to TRBD1. V lost 5 bases and J lost 0; bases outside the gene matches: 1. The CDR3 is 13 amino acids. Per germline, CDR1 PRHDT and CDR2 FYEKMQ (reference sequence). The CDR3 sequence: CASSGDSSYEQYF. The CDR3 DNA reads as TGTGCCAGCAGCGGGGACAGCTCCTACGAGCAGTACTTC.

To note about this clone: The sample contains more than one DNA sequence encoding this CDR3. The chain has TRBV7-9 and TRBJ2-7; the match to TRBD1 covers 8 bases. With 5 bases clipped from V and 3 bases from J, the junction kept 3 bases outside the gene matches. CDR1 and CDR2 from the germline V gene are SEHNR and FQNEAQ (reference sequence). The CDR3 totals 13 residues. The CDR3 DNA reads TGTGCCAGCAGCACCGGACAGGGCTACGAGCAGTACTTC. Amino acid sequence: CASSTGQGYEQYF.

The chain joins TRBV28 to TRBJ2-7; D gene ambiguous. The CDR3 runs 13 residues. Trimming took off 7 bases at V and 3 bases at J, with 13 bases between the two ends. Per germline, CDR1 MDHEN and CDR2 SYDVKM. The CDR3: CASTFPGYYEQYF. The CDR3, as DNA: TGTGCCAGCACTTTTCCGGGTTACTACGAGCAGTACTTC.

This chain uses TRBV2 with TRBJ1-5; weak D call: TRBD1 (5 bases). V was trimmed by 6 bases and J by 1 base, leaving 13 bases between them. The CDR3 covers 15 residues. The germline gives CDR1 SNHLY, CDR2 FYNNEI. CDR3 coding DNA: TGTGCCAGCAGCATCAGTCAGGGAAGCAATCAGCCCCAGCATTTT. This translates into CASSISQGSNQPQHF.

The chain combines TRBV2 with TRBJ2-1, with TRBD1 matching 8 bases. J gave up 5 bases and V 6 bases, and 6 bases lay outside the gene matches. The CDR3 runs 14 residues. Looked up from germline, CDR1 is SNHLY and CDR2 is FYNNEI. The DNA for the CDR3 is TGTGCCAGCAGGGAGGGACAGGAGCACAATGAGCAGTTCTTC. Translation gives CASREGQEHNEQFF.

Worth noting for this clone: Other DNA variants within this sample encode the same CDR3. The chain joins TRBV4-1 to TRBJ2-1; no definite D call. The CDR3 contains 12 residues. V was shortened by 3 bases and J by 4 bases, with 4 bases between the two germline ends. Germline CDR1 MGHRA, CDR2 YSYEKL. This CDR3 reads CASSQGYNEQFF. The CDR3 nucleotides read TGCGCCAGCAGCCAGGGGTACAATGAGCAGTTCTTC.

V and J are TRBV7-9 and TRBJ2-3; unclear D gene. Trimming stripped 5 bases from V and 3 bases from J, with 6 bases between. The germline CDR1 and CDR2 sequences are SEHNR and FQNEAQ (reference sequence). The CDR3 loop spans 12 amino acids. In DNA form, the CDR3 reads TGTGCCAGCAGCCTCCTTACAGATACGCAGTATTTT. It encodes CASSLLTDTQYF.

V and J are TRBV9 and TRBJ1-1; D is unclear. The V gene's germline CDR1 is SGDLS and CDR2 YYNGEE. V shed 1 base and J shed 4 bases, with 14 bases lying between them. The CDR3 runs to 15 residues. CDR3 amino acids: CASSVIKGSSTEAFF. DNA for the CDR3: TGTGCCAGCAGCGTAATAAAGGGCAGCAGCACTGAAGCTTTCTTT.

J is TRBJ2-2 and V is TRBV6-1; unclear D gene. CDR1 is MNHNS, CDR2 SASEGT, per germline. V was shortened by 6 bases and J by 5 bases, with 10 bases between the two germline ends. The CDR3 extends over 13 amino acids. The CDR3 protein is CASSPGWTGELFF. In DNA, the CDR3 is TGTGCCAGCAGCCCCGGGTGGACCGGGGAGCTGTTTTTT.

The chain employs TRBV4-3 and TRBJ1-2, with unresolved D. Between the trimmed V and J ends, which lost 2 bases and 2 bases, there was a span of 12 bases. Germline V gene lookup returns CDR1 LGHNA and CDR2 YSLEER. CDR3 size: 15 residues. This CDR3 is CASSQNNGGNYGYTF. The CDR3 DNA is TGCGCCAGCAGCCAAAACAACGGAGGGAACTATGGCTACACCTTC.

The chain carries TRBV7-6 and TRBJ2-7; the D call may be TRBD1 or TRBD2 (5 bases each). CDR1 SGHVS and CDR2 FNYEAQ come from the germline V gene. The ends were cut back, 8 bases at V and 0 bases at J, with 17 bases in the middle. The CDR3 totals 15 residues. CDR3 DNA: TGTGCCAGCGGCTGGGGGTGGCAGGCCTCCTACGAGCAGTACTTC. Amino acid sequence: CASGWGWQASYEQYF.

Comments on this clone: Additional DNA sequences in this sample encode the identical CDR3. The chain couples TRBV7-9 to TRBJ2-7; D not resolved. The CDR3 runs to 13 residues. Trimming cost V 5 bases and J 3 bases, with 11 bases left between them. In germline, CDR1 is SEHNR, CDR2 FQNEAQ (reference sequence). DNA of the CDR3: TGTGCCAGCAGCCCTGACTCCTTCTACGAGCAGTACTTC. Amino acids: CASSPDSFYEQYF.